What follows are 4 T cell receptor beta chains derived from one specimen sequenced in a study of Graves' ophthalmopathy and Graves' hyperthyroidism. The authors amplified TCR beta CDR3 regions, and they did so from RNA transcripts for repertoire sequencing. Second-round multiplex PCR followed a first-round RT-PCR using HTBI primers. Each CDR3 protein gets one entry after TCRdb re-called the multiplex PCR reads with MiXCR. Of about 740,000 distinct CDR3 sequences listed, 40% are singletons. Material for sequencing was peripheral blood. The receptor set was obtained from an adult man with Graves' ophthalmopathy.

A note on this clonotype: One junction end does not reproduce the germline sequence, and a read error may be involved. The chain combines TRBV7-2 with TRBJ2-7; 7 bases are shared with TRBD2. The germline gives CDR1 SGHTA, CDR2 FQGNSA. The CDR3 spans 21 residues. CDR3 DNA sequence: TGTGCCACCAGCTTCGATCGGCCGACTTCCGGGTTAGCGGGCCGTTCCTACGAGCAGTACTTC. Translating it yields CATSFDRPTSGLAGRSYEQYF.

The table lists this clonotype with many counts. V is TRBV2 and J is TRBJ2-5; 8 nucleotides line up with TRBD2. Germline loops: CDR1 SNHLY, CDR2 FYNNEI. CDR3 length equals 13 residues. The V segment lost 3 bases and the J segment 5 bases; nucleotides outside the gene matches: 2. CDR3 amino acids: CASSDRLAETQYF. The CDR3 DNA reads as TGTGCCAGCAGTGATCGACTAGCGGAGACCCAGTACTTC.

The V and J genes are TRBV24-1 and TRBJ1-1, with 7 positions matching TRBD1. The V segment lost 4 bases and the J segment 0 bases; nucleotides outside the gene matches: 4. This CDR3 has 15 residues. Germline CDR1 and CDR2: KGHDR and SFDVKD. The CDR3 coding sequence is TGTGCCACCAGTGAGGGCAGGGGGATGAACACTGAAGCTTTCTTT. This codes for CATSEGRGMNTEAFF.

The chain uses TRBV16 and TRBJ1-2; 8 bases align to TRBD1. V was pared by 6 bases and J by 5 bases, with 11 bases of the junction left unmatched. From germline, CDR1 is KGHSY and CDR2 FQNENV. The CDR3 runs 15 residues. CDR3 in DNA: TGTGCCAGCAGTTCACGCGACAGGGGATGGTATGGCTACACCTTC. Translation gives CASSSRDRGWYGYTF.